One sample yielded the 17 T cell receptor beta chains listed below, sequenced in a study of regulatory T cells in long-lasting Graves disease. Time point noted: persistent/refractory GD, antithyroid drugs over 5 years with positive TRAb. PBMC-extracted RNA yielded the TCR library. In building TCR beta libraries, iRepertoire HTBI primers were used together with Arm-PCR of CDR3 regions. TCRdb re-called the multiplex PCR reads through MiXCR, storing one row per CDR3 protein. Of more than 650,000 distinct CDR3 sequences in the sample, 25% to 35% were seen once. Sequences were derived from peripheral blood mononuclear cells (PBMCs), sampled when the disease was refractory, from a patient treated with antithyroid drugs. These TCRs come from a female donor with Graves disease.

This sequence joins TRBV30 and TRBJ1-2; D call uncertain. The germline V gene encodes CDR1 GTSNPN and CDR2 SVGIG (reference sequence). Trimming took 3 bases from V and 3 from J, leaving 11 bases between them. The CDR3 consists of 13 residues. The CDR3 reads CAWSRRRDYGYTF. DNA for the CDR3: TGTGCCTGGAGCAGACGACGCGACTATGGCTACACCTTC.

The table lists this clonotype with a few counts. This CDR3 is CASSKPTGYSQPQHF. DNA of the CDR3: TGTGCCAGCAGTAAACCGACAGGGTATTCTCAGCCCCAGCATTTT. This rearrangement joins TRBV27 to TRBJ1-5; TRBD1 aligns across 7 bases. The CDR3 totals 15 residues. The V gene's germline CDR1 is MNHEY and CDR2 SMNVEV (reference sequence). The V gene end was trimmed by 5 bases and the J gene end by 6 bases; junction bases not matched to a gene: 10.

This clonotype has at least ten counts. The J gene is TRBJ1-2, the V gene TRBV2; D is perhaps TRBD1 (6 bases). CDR3 length: 15 residues. In germline, CDR1 is SNHLY, CDR2 FYNNEI. V was clipped by 2 bases and J by 7 bases, with 17 bases between them. The CDR3 sequence is CASSELRGAVSGYTF. DNA of the CDR3: TGTGCCAGCAGTGAACTGCGGGGGGCGGTTAGTGGCTACACCTTC. The full variable domain, in which reference TRBV2 and TRBJ1-2 provide the parts outside the CDR3, is EPEVTQTPSHQVTQMGQEVILRCVPISNHLYFYWYRQILGQKVEFLVSFYNNEISEKSEIFDDQFSVERPDGSNFTLKIRSTKLEDSAMYFCASSELRGAVSGYTFGSGTRLTVV.

In this sample, this clonotype turned up a few times. The V gene is TRBV20-1, the J gene TRBJ2-2; 11 bases fit TRBD2. In germline, CDR1 is DFQATT, CDR2 SNEGSKA (reference sequence). Trimming took 6 bases from V and 4 from J; bases not matched to a gene: 7. This CDR3 has 15 residues. The CDR3, as DNA: TGCAGTGCCAGCGTAGGACTAGCGGGCACCGGGGAGCTGTTTTTT. This codes for CSASVGLAGTGELFF.

The V and J genes are TRBV9 and TRBJ1-2, with D unclear. V lost 0 bases and J 8 bases, leaving 14 bases between the germline ends. The CDR3 sequence is 14 residues long. Per germline, CDR1 SGDLS and CDR2 YYNGEE. The CDR3 sequence: CASSVGNGVGGYTF. DNA of the CDR3: TGTGCCAGCAGCGTAGGAAACGGGGTAGGAGGCTACACCTTC. The full variable domain, its missing parts supplied by reference TRBV9 and TRBJ1-2, is DSGVTQTPKHLITATGQRVTLRCSPRSGDLSVYWYQQSLDQGLQFLIQYYNGEERAKGNILERFSAQQFPDLHSELNLSSLELGDSALYFCASSVGNGVGGYTFGSGTRLTVV.

This chain links TRBV20-1 with TRBJ2-7; 7 bases are shared with TRBD1. The CDR3 runs to 14 residues. With 3 bases clipped from V and 3 bases from J, the junction kept 8 bases outside the gene matches. Germline-derived CDR1 and CDR2 are DFQATT and SNEGSKA (reference sequence). CDR3 bases: TGCAGTGCTAGCACTAGGACAGGCTTCTACGAGCAGTACTTC. Translating gives CSASTRTGFYEQYF.

This chain joins TRBV2 and TRBJ2-7; possibly TRBD2 for D (5 bases). CDR3 length: 15 residues. The germline V gene has CDR1 SNHLY and CDR2 FYNNEI. Trimming took off 6 bases at V and 3 bases at J, with 18 bases between the two ends. CDR3 region: CASSSPRGSGYEQYF. The CDR3, as DNA: TGTGCCAGCAGCTCCCCTCGGGGTTCCGGCTACGAGCAGTACTTC.

The V gene is TRBV9, the J gene TRBJ1-6, with 8 bases aligning to TRBD1. The length of the CDR3 is 16 residues. CDR1 and CDR2 from the germline V gene are SGDLS and YYNGEE. Trimming at V came to 0 bases and at J to 7 bases, leaving 6 bases not matched to a gene. The CDR3, as DNA: TGTGCCAGCAGCGTAGCGGCAGGGGGCTTGAATTCACCCCTCCACTTT. It codes for CASSVAAGGLNSPLHF.

Details on this clonotype: Given a far larger clone just one base away, this is likely a sequencing read error. The rearrangement joins TRBV6-2 or TRBV6-3 to TRBJ2-7; D possibly corresponds to TRBD2 (5 bases). V was cut by 2 bases and J by 0 bases, with 8 bases left in between. The CDR3 spans 14 residues. Germline assignment: CDR1 MNHEY and CDR2 SVGEGT. The DNA of the CDR3 is TGTGCCAGCAGTTACGCGGGCAGCTCCTACGAGCAGTACTTC. It yields the protein CASSYAGSSYEQYF.

Regarding this clonotype: The junction differs from germline at one of its ends, possibly a read error. CDR3 sequence: CASSEGRGEKLFF. In DNA form, the CDR3 reads TGTGCCAGCAGTGAAGGCAGGGGAGAAAAACTGTTTTTT. The rearrangement links TRBV5-1 to TRBJ1-4; tentatively, D is TRBD1 (6 bases). Per germline, CDR1 SGHRS and CDR2 YFSETQ. The CDR3 is 13 amino acids.

Points on this clonotype: The junction shows a germline mismatch at one end, possibly a read error. This chain connects TRBV5-1 to TRBJ2-1; 7 bases agree with TRBD2. CDR1 SGHRS and CDR2 YFSETQ come from the germline V gene. This CDR3 is 15 amino acids long. The DNA of the CDR3 is TGTGCCAGCAGCTTCTGGCTAGCGGTGGCCGATGAGCAGTTCTTC. Protein sequence: CASSFWLAVADEQFF.

The genes are TRBV12-3 or TRBV12-4 and TRBJ2-3; D gene unclear. Trimming removed 5 bases at V and 2 bases at J, with 8 bases between. CDR3 length equals 13 residues. This CDR3 reads CASSPLITDTQYF. The DNA for the CDR3 is TGTGCCAGCAGTCCGCTCATCACAGATACGCAGTATTTT.

Only a few counts were recorded for this clonotype. This chain connects TRBV7-2 to TRBJ2-7, with 8 bases aligning to TRBD1. The length of the CDR3 is 13 residues. Trimming took 5 bases from V and 6 from J; bases not matched to a gene: 6. Germline V gene data show CDR1 as SGHTA and CDR2 as FQGNSA. The CDR3 region has the DNA TGTGCCAGCAGCCAACTCGGGACAGGCGAGCAGTACTTC. Its translation is CASSQLGTGEQYF.

This clonotype has a handful of counts. V gene TRBV29-1 combines with J gene TRBJ2-7; 7 bases align to TRBD2. Unmatched junction bases numbered 17, after V lost 2 bases and J lost 4 bases. Looked up from germline, CDR1 is SQVTM and CDR2 is ANQGSEA. This CDR3 is 17 amino acids long. The chain's CDR3 is CSVERALGSGGRYEQYF. Here the CDR3 DNA reads TGCAGCGTTGAAAGGGCCCTTGGATCCGGGGGGAGATACGAGCAGTACTTC.

This chain uses TRBV10-3 with TRBJ1-1, with D perhaps matching TRBD1 (6 bases). Trimming shortened V by 0 bases and J by 11 bases, and 19 bases separated the two germline ends. The CDR3 consists of 15 residues. Germline loops: CDR1 ENHRY, CDR2 SYGVKD. The CDR3 sequence is CAISESKGTSAFAFF. The CDR3 nucleotides read TGTGCCATCAGTGAGTCGAAGGGGACAAGTGCTTTCGCTTTCTTT.

The V call is TRBV3-1, the J call TRBJ1-1; D possibly corresponds to TRBD1 (6 bases). The CDR3 contains 15 residues. The V end lost 4 bases, the J end lost 1 base, and 13 bases lay between the germline ends. The germline V gene has CDR1 LGHDT and CDR2 YNNKEL (reference sequence). The CDR3 region has the DNA TGTGCCAGCAGCCGAGGCCTGACAGGGAACACTGAAGCTTTCTTT. As protein: CASSRGLTGNTEAFF.

The chain carries TRBV5-4 and TRBJ2-5, with 8 bases matching TRBD2. V was clipped by 5 bases and J by 5 bases; unmatched bases: 8. This CDR3 comprises 14 residues. CDR1 and CDR2 from the germline V gene are SGHNT and YYREEE (reference sequence). The CDR3: CASSFGRAMETQYF. CDR3 DNA sequence: TGTGCCAGCAGTTTCGGGAGGGCCATGGAGACCCAGTACTTC.